This note documents a single T cell receptor (beta chain) sequence. The data belong to a study of identical twins. TCRdb recomputed calls from the 5' RACE reads with MiXCR, one row per CDR3 protein. There are some 660,000 distinct CDR3 sequences in the sample; under 9% occur only once, and 0.98% lies in the top ten. The V end was cut by 4 bases, the J end by 5 bases, with 17 bases between. This CDR3 has 15 residues. These data were also reused for a study on yellow fever vaccine responses in identical twins.

What was sequenced was PBMCs. The chain recombines TRBV12-3 or TRBV12-4 with TRBJ2-5; D gene ambiguous. The receptor comes from a woman under 30 in good health. CDR3 in amino acids: CASSSPAWAKETQYF. The DNA for the CDR3 is TGTGCCAGCAGTTCCCCAGCATGGGCTAAGGAGACCCAGTACTTC.